This paragraph covers one T cell receptor beta chain sequence. Antigen unknown. This CDR3 has 15 residues. Trimming at V came to 5 bases and at J to 1 base, leaving 6 bases not matched to a gene. Germline V CDR1 and CDR2: ENHRY, SYGVKD. This sample stems from a study of cytomegalovirus exposure and HLA in healthy donors. Nominal health characterized the donors when sampled, though unrecorded immune exposures were likely. It was with 60 Vbeta and 13 Jbeta primers that the PCR ran. The assay was immunoSEQ multiplex PCR, and TCRdb's table has in-frame clones only and misses some. Here the sample spans 150,000 to 200,000 clones, 65% to 80% being singletons. Study findings and constraints: A missense variant in DCLRE1C was later tied to TCR beta V- and J-gene trimming. Follow-up analysis found HLA locus-dependent TCR association rates, highest for DRB1 and lowest for HLA-C.

V usage is TRBV10-3 and J usage is TRBJ2-7; the match to TRBD1 covers 9 bases. Specimen: PBMCs. This receptor was identified in a woman in her 30s in good health and CMV-seropositive. CDR3 amino acids: CAISSGQGRSYEQYF. As DNA, the CDR3 is TGTGCCATCAGTTCAGGACAGGGGCGATCCTACGAGCAGTACTTC.